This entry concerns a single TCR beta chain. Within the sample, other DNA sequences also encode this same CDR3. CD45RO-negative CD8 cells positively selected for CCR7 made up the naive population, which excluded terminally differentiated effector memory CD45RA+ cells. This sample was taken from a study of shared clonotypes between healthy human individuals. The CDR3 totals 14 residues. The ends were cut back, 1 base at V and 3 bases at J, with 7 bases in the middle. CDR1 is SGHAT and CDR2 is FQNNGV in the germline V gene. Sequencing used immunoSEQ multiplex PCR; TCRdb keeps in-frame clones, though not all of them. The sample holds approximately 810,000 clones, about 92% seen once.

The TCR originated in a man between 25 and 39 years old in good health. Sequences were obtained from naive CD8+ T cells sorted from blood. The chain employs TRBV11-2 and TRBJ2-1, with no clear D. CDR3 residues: CASSLGGSYNEQFF. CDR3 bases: TGTGCCAGCAGCTTAGGCGGAAGCTACAATGAGCAGTTCTTC.